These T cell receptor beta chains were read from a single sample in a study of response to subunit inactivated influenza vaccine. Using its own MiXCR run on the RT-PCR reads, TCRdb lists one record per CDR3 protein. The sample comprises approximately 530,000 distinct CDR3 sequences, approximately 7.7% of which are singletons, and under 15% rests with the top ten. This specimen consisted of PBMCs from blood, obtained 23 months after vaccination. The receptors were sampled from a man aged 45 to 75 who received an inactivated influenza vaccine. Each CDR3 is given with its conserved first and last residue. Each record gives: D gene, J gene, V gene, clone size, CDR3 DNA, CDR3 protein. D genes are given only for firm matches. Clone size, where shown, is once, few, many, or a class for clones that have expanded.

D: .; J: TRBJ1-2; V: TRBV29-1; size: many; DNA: TGCAGCGTTGAGCGGGGAGATGGCTACACCTTC; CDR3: CSVERGDGYTF
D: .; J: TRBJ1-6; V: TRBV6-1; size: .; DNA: TGTGCCAGCAGTAAGGACCTATCACCCCTCCACTTT; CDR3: CASSKDLSPLHF
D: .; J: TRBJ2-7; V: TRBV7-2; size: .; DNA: TGTGCCAGCAGCGAGAGGGAGGCGAGCTCCTACGAGCAGTACTTC; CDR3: CASSEREASSYEQYF
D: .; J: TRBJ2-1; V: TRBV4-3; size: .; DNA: TGCGCCAGCAGCCAAGGGGCAACAGGGTACAATGAGCAGTTCTTC; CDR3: CASSQGATGYNEQFF
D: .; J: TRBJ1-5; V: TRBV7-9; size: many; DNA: TGTGCCAGCAGCCCTTTTGGGGGGGGAAGCAATCAGCCCCAGCATTTT; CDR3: CASSPFGGGSNQPQHF
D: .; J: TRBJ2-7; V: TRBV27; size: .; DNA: TGTGCCAGCAGTTATCGGGGTCACTACGAGCAGTACTTC; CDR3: CASSYRGHYEQYF
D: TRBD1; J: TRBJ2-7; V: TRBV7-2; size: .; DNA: TGTGCCAGCAGCTTATGGACAGGGCGCTACGAGCAGTACTTC; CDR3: CASSLWTGRYEQYF
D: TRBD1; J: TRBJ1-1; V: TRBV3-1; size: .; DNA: TGTGCCAGCAGCCAGGCTAAGACAGGGGGACGGACTGAAGCTTTCTTT; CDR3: CASSQAKTGGRTEAFF
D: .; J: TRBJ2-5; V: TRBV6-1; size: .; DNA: TGTGCCAGCAGTGTTGCCCGAGAGACCCAGTACTTC; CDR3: CASSVARETQYF
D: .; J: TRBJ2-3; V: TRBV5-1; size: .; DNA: TGCGCCAGCAGCTTACAAGACCCCGCAGATACGCAGTATTTT; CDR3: CASSLQDPADTQYF
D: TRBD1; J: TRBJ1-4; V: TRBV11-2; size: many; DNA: TGTGCCAGCAGCAGAAACGGGATGGCCCTCTACAGGGGAGATGAAAAACTGTTTTTT; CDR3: CASSRNGMALYRGDEKLFF
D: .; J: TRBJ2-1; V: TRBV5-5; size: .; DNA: TGTGCCAGCAGCTTTCTTCCCCAATCGGCGACGGGCAATGAGCAGTTCTTC; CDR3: CASSFLPQSATGNEQFF
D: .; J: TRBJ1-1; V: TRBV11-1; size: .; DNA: TGTGCCAGCAGCCCGAGCATGGGCCGAAGAACTGAAGCTTTCTTT; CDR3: CASSPSMGRRTEAFF
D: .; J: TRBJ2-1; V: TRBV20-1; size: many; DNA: TGCAGTGCTAGGGGACCGCTGGACGATGAGCAGTTCTTC; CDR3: CSARGPLDDEQFF
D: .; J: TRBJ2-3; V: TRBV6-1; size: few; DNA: TGTGCCAGCAGGGGGGGGGCAGGAGATACGCAGTATTTT; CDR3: CASRGGAGDTQYF
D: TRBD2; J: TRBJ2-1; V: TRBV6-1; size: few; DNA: TGTGCCAGCAGTGAGTGGGGACTAGCGGGGCGCAATAGGAATGAGCAGTTCTTC; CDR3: CASSEWGLAGRNRNEQFF
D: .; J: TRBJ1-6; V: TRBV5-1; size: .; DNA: TGCGCCAGCAGGCGGGGCAAAGATTCACCCCTCCACTTT; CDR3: CASRRGKDSPLHF
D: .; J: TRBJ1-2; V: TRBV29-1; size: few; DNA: TGCAGCGTTGAAGATGGGCAGGATAACTATGGCTACACCTTC; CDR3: CSVEDGQDNYGYTF
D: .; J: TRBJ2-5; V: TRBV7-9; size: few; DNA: TGTGCCAGCAGCCTAACCCTCCAAGAGACCCAGTACTTC; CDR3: CASSLTLQETQYF
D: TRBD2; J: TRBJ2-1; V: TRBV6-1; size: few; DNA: TGTGCCAGCAGTCCTAGCGGGAGCCACTACGGGAATGAGCAGTTCTTC; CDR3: CASSPSGSHYGNEQFF
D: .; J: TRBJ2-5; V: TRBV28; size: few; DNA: TGTGCCAGCAGTTTCCCCCGGACGGAACTAAAAGAGACCCAGTACTTC; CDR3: CASSFPRTELKETQYF
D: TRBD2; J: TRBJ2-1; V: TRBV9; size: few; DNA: TGTGCCAGCAGCAAGCACCCCGGGACTAGCGGGAGGCCGGAGCAGTTCTTC; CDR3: CASSKHPGTSGRPEQFF
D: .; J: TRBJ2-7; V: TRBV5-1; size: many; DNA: TGCGCCAGCAGCGCCCAGACACCGCCGTGGGAGCAGTACTTC; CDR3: CASSAQTPPWEQYF
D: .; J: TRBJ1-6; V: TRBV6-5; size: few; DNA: TGTGCCAGCAGTTACCAGGGAAACAGCTATAATTCACCCCTCCACTTT; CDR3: CASSYQGNSYNSPLHF
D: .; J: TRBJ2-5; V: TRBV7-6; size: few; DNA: TGTGCCAGCAGCTTAGTTGTAGGGGGAAAAGAGACCCAGTACTTC; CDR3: CASSLVVGGKETQYF
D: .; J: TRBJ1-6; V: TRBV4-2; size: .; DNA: TGTGCCAGCAGCCACCAGGGAGTTACCTATAATTCACCCCTCCACTTT; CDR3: CASSHQGVTYNSPLHF
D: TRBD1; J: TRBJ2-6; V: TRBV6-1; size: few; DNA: TGTGCCAGCAGCCACGCCGGGACAGTAAGCTCTGGGGCCAACGTCCTGACTTTC; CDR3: CASSHAGTVSSGANVLTF
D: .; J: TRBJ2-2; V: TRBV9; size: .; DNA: TGTGCCAGCAGCGTAGGTAAAGGGGGTGCCACCGGGGAGCTGTTTTTT; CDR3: CASSVGKGGATGELFF
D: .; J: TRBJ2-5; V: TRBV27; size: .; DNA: TGTGCCAGCAGTTTAAGGCGGCTCCTCTTTGGGGAGACCCAGTACTTC; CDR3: CASSLRRLLFGETQYF
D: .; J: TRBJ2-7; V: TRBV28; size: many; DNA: TGTGCCAGCAGTCGGATGGGCGGGACACTGAGCTCCTACGAGCAGTACTTC; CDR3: CASSRMGGTLSSYEQYF
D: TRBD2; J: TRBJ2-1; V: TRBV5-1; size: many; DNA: TGCGCCAGCAGCTTGGACTTCGGGGGACTAGCGGGGGAGAATGAGCAGTTCTTC; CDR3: CASSLDFGGLAGENEQFF
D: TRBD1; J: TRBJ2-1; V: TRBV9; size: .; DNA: TGTGCCAGCAGCGCTAAACAGGGGTTGAATGAGCAGTTCTTC; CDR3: CASSAKQGLNEQFF
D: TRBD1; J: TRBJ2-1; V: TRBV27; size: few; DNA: TGTGCCAGTCGGGACAGGGTTTTTAATGAGCAGTTCTTC; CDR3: CASRDRVFNEQFF
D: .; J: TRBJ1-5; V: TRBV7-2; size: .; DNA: TGTGCCTCGGCGGGGACACCTAATCAGCCCCAGCATTTT; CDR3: CASAGTPNQPQHF
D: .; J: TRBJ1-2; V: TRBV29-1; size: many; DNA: TGCAGCGTTGAAGAGGGGAGGAACCCCGGCTACACCTTC; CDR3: CSVEEGRNPGYTF
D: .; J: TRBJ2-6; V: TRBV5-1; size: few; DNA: TGCGCCAGCAAGGGGACCTCTGGGGCCAACGTCCTGACTTTC; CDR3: CASKGTSGANVLTF
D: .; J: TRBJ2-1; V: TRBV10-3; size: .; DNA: TGTGCCGCCTGGGGCGCGGGCGGTACCTTCAGCTTCTACAATGAGCAGTTCTTC; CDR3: CAAWGAGGTFSFYNEQFF
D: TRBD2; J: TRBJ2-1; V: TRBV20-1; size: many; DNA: TGCAGTGCTAGAGAACAGGGTAGCGGGAGTTACAATGAGCAGTTCTTC; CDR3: CSAREQGSGSYNEQFF
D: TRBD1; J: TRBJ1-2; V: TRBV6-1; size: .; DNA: TGTGCCAGCACCCTGGTCTACAGGGGTGTGAACTATGGCTACACCTTC; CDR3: CASTLVYRGVNYGYTF
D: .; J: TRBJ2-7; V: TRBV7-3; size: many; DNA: TGTGCCAGCAGCTCAGGACTGAATAACGAGCAGTACTTC; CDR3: CASSSGLNNEQYF
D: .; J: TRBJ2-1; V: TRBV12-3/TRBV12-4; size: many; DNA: TGTGCCAGCAGTTTACAGGAGGACAATGAGCAGTTCTTC; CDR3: CASSLQEDNEQFF
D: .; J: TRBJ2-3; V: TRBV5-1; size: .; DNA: TGCGCCAGCACCGAGGTTGTAACAGATACGCAGTATTTT; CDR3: CASTEVVTDTQYF
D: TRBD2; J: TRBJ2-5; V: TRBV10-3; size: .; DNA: TGTGCGACCAAAGGGGCGCGGGAGGGCCGCGAGACCCAGTACTTC; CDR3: CATKGAREGRETQYF
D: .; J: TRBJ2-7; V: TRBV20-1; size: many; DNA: TGCAGTGCCCAAAAAGGGGACTACGAGCAGTACTTC; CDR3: CSAQKGDYEQYF
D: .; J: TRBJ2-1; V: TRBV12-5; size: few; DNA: TGTGCTAGTGGACGATACAATGAGCAGTTCTTC; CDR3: CASGRYNEQFF
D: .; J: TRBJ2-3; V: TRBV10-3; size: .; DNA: TGTGCCATCAGTGAGTTGGGACCTAAAGGTACAGATACGCAGTATTTT; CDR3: CAISELGPKGTDTQYF
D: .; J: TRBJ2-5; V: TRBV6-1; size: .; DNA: TGTGCCAGCAGTGAAATGACAGGCCAAGAGACCCAGTACTTC; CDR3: CASSEMTGQETQYF